This TCR beta chain came from a study of CD8 T cells in ankylosing spondylitis. Study observations and caveats: Prior work had noted some motif variants in reactive arthritis blood and synovial fluid. Roughly eight highly homologous variants formed a TCR beta motif that appeared characteristic of ankylosing spondylitis blood. Within matched ankylosing spondylitis synovial fluid, disease-linked clones were reportedly significantly enriched.

The sample holds many counts of this clonotype. The antigen is undetermined. It was by quantitative 5'-RACE with molecular barcodes that TCR beta libraries were made. MiXCR, applied by TCRdb to the 5' RACE reads, yields one record per CDR3 protein. The sample yields some 700,000 distinct CDR3 sequences, under 20% seen once. CDR3 length: 13 residues. The V and J ends lost 6 bases and 1 base respectively, with 9 bases between them. The V and J genes are TRBV12-3 or TRBV12-4 and TRBJ1-1, with D tentatively TRBD1 (6 bases). The source is a male donor with ankylosing spondylitis. Sequenced material: blood, either unsorted or a sorted T cell fraction (not recorded which). The CDR3 protein is CASRKDRNTEAFF. The CDR3 region has the DNA TGTGCCAGCAGGAAGGACAGGAACACTGAAGCTTTCTTT.